Following are 8 T cell receptor beta chains from one sample sequenced in a study of cytomegalovirus exposure and HLA in healthy donors. The study ran its PCR with 60 Vbeta and 13 Jbeta primers. Produced via immunoSEQ multiplex PCR; TCRdb's table is partial and in-frame only. The table lists more than 150,000 clones, 77% of them singletons. Sequenced input: PBMCs. The receptors come from a man between 18 and 35 years old in good health and CMV-seronegative.

The rearrangement links TRBV6-6 to TRBJ1-3; 8 bases match TRBD1. V lost 11 bases to trimming and J lost 3 bases; unmatched junction nucleotides: 15. Germline values: CDR1 MNHNY, CDR2 SVGAGI (reference sequence). The CDR3 covers 16 residues. CDR3 DNA: TGTGCCTCCGCCGAGACAGGGGAGTGGGTTGGAAACACCATATATTTT. Its protein product is CASAETGEWVGNTIYF.

V usage is TRBV9 and J usage is TRBJ2-1; weak D call: TRBD2 (6 bases). This CDR3 has 16 residues. Germline-derived CDR1 and CDR2 are SGDLS and YYNGEE. The ends were cut back, 0 bases at V and 3 bases at J, with 13 bases in the middle. CDR3 amino acids: CASSVANGGVYNEQFF. The CDR3 DNA reads as TGTGCCAGCAGCGTAGCGAACGGGGGAGTCTACAATGAGCAGTTCTTC.

This chain connects TRBV7-2 to TRBJ2-2; D remains ambiguous. V was pared by 2 bases and J by 6 bases, with 4 bases between. Germline-derived CDR1 and CDR2 are SGHTA and FQGNSA. The CDR3 consists of 12 residues. The CDR3 DNA reads as TGTGCCAGCAGCTTATCTGCCGGGGAGCTGTTTTTT. Its protein is CASSLSAGELFF.

This sequence joins TRBV6-4 and TRBJ2-4, with 7 bases lining up with TRBD2. J was trimmed by 5 bases and V by 6 bases; bases with no gene match: 13. This CDR3 comprises 16 residues. Germline V gene data show CDR1 as MRHNA and CDR2 as SNTAGT. The CDR3: CASSHKRTRGENIQYF. CDR3 in DNA: TGTGCCAGCAGCCATAAACGGACACGGGGGGAAAACATTCAGTACTTC.

The chain links TRBV7-9 to TRBJ1-1; D remains unclear. Germline V lookup: CDR1 SEHNR, CDR2 FQNEAQ (reference sequence). This CDR3 has 13 residues. V lost 1 base, J lost 1 base, and 4 bases lay in between. The CDR3 sequence is CASSLEQNTEAFF. In nucleotides, the CDR3 is TGTGCCAGCAGCTTAGAACAGAACACTGAAGCTTTCTTT. Looking up the rest from reference TRBV7-9 and TRBJ1-1 gives the full variable domain: DTGVSQNPRHKITKRGQNVTFRCDPISEHNRLYWYRQTLGQGPEFLTYFQNEAQLEKSRLLSDRFSAERPKGSFSTLEIQRTEQGDSAMYLCASSLEQNTEAFFGQGTRLTVV.

The V call is TRBV11-3, the J call TRBJ2-2; 9 nucleotides align to TRBD1. The length of the CDR3 is 15 residues. The trim removed 3 bases at V and 7 bases at J, leaving 6 bases unmatched. Germline V gene lookup returns CDR1 SGHNT and CDR2 YENEEA. CDR3 DNA: TGTGCCAGCAGCTTTAACAGGGGGCAAAACGGGGAGCTGTTTTTT. Amino acids: CASSFNRGQNGELFF.

V is TRBV4-2 and J is TRBJ2-7; maybe TRBD2 (6 bases). With 5 bases removed from V and 4 bases from J, the gap between germline ends came to 21 bases. The CDR3 sequence is 16 residues long. Germline V lookup: CDR1 LGHNA, CDR2 YNFKEQ. CDR3 region: CASSARVGIGGYEQYF. CDR3 bases: TGTGCCAGCAGCGCCCGGGTAGGCATCGGGGGTTACGAGCAGTACTTC.

V is TRBV5-6 and J is TRBJ1-1; 8 positions agree with TRBD1. Germline V gives CDR1 SGHDT, CDR2 YYEEEE. This CDR3 has 15 residues. V was clipped by 2 bases and J by 7 bases; unmatched bases: 10. The CDR3 DNA reads as TGTGCCAGCAGCTTCAGGGGGCAAGTCGCCGGTGAAGCTTTCTTT. This sequence encodes CASSFRGQVAGEAFF.